This record looks at one T cell receptor beta chain sequence and its context. The data originate from a study of T cell changes during pregnancy in multiple sclerosis. TCRdb's table, derived via immunoSEQ multiplex PCR, lists solely in-frame clones and lacks some. The sample lists fewer than 30,000 clones, around 90% seen once, with approximately 5.9% in the top ten. V lost 5 bases and J lost 5, with 22 bases in between. The CDR3 totals 16 residues. Looked up from germline, CDR1 is MNHEY and CDR2 is SMNVEV (reference sequence). The material was CD8+ T cells from peripheral blood mononuclear cells, obtained before pregnancy. The chain combines TRBV27 with TRBJ2-7; a weak D match, TRBD1 (6 bases). This receptor was taken from a female donor with multiple sclerosis, enrolled in a pregnancy study. In DNA form, the CDR3 reads TGTGCCAGCAGTCAACCTCGGACAGCTACTCGACACGAGCAGTACTTC. Its protein is CASSQPRTATRHEQYF.